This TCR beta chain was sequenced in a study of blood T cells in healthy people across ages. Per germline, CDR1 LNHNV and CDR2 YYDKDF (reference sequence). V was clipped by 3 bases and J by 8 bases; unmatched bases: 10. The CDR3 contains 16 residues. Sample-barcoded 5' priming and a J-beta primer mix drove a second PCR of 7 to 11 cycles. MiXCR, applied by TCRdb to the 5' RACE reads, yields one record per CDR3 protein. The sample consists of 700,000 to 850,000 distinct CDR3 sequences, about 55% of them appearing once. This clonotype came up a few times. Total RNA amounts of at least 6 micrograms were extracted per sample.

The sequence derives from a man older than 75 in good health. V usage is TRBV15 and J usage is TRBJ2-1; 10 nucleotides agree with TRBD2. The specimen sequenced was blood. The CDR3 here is CATSSGLAVNGDEQFF. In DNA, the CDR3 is TGTGCCACCAGCAGCGGACTAGCGGTCAACGGAGATGAGCAGTTCTTC.